These T cell receptor beta chains were read from a single sample in a study of metastatic and nonmetastatic thyroid tumors. TCRdb re-analyzed the PCR reads through MiXCR. This sample has about 41,000 clones, with approximately 24% found just once. Sequenced sample: tumor tissue. These receptors originate from a female donor with papillary thyroid cancer or a benign thyroid nodule (not recorded which). Some clones in this sample may be carry-over from other donors' samples. Both conserved end residues are part of each CDR3. The order of the fields is V gene, clone size, D gene, J gene, CDR3 DNA, CDR3 protein. The D gene is left open where the match is weak. Only some rows state a clone size, as once, few, many or a class for expanded clones.

>TRBV6-1|many|NA|TRBJ1-6
TGTGCCAGCAGTGAAGACCCTCTCGGGGATAATTCACCCCTCCACTTT
CASSEDPLGDNSPLHF
>TRBV20-1|many|NA|TRBJ2-7
TGCAGTGCTAGTGCCAGAAACTCCTACGAGCAGTACTTC
CSASARNSYEQYF
>TRBV28|many|NA|TRBJ1-5
TGTGCCAGCAGTTTCCCCGGCGAGTCACAGCCCCAGCATTTT
CASSFPGESQPQHF
>TRBV3-1|few|NA|TRBJ1-4
TGTGCCAGCAGCCCAAGTAGAACAACTAATGAAAAACTGTTTTTT
CASSPSRTTNEKLFF
>TRBV20-1|once|TRBD2|TRBJ2-3
TGCAGTGCTAGAGGGGAGGATAGCGGGAGAGTGGTCGCGGGTACGCAGTATTTT
CSARGEDSGRVVAGTQYF
>TRBV9|many|TRBD2|TRBJ2-5
TGTGCCAGCAGCGTAGCGGGAGGGCTTGGGGAGACCCAGTACTTC
CASSVAGGLGETQYF
>TRBV19|NA|NA|TRBJ2-4
TGTGCCAGTAAACTCGGGACATCCCCCAAAAACATTCAGTACTTC
CASKLGTSPKNIQYF
>TRBV28|few|TRBD1|TRBJ1-1
TGTGCCAGCAGTACAGGGGGCACTGAAGCTTTCTTT
CASSTGGTEAFF
>TRBV7-2|many|TRBD2|TRBJ2-1
TGTGCCAGCAGCCAACTAGGGACTAGCGGGAGGGCCAGAAATGAGCAGTTCTTC
CASSQLGTSGRARNEQFF
>TRBV12-3/TRBV12-4|many|NA|TRBJ2-5
TGTGCCAGCAGAAGGACCCGACAAGAGACCCAGTACTTC
CASRRTRQETQYF
>TRBV6-2/TRBV6-3|few|NA|TRBJ1-1
TGTGCCAGCAGCCCCGAGGGGAGGATGAACACTGAAGCTTTCTTT
CASSPEGRMNTEAFF
>TRBV5-1|NA|NA|TRBJ1-3
TGCGCCAGCAGCTTGGGGTACGGGGGTGGAAACACCATATATTTT
CASSLGYGGGNTIYF
>TRBV6-1|many|TRBD1|TRBJ1-4
TGTGCCAGCAGCCGTACTACAGGGGCGGGCGAAAAACTGTTTTTT
CASSRTTGAGEKLFF
>TRBV7-2|many|NA|TRBJ1-2
TGTGCCAGCAGCTTAGAACAGAGCGACTACTATGGCTACACCTTC
CASSLEQSDYYGYTF
>TRBV3-1|many|TRBD2|TRBJ2-1
TGTGCCAGCAGCAAAGGGGGACTAGCGGGAGGCCGTGAGCAGTTCTTC
CASSKGGLAGGREQFF
>TRBV11-3|few|NA|TRBJ2-7
TGTGCCAGCAGCTCGGGACACTCCTACGAGCAGTACTTC
CASSSGHSYEQYF
>TRBV6-1|few|NA|TRBJ2-2
TGTGTCAGCAGTTGGTTACAGGCGGAGGTACCCTGGGAGCTGTTTTTT
CVSSWLQAEVPWELFF
>TRBV3-1|NA|TRBD2|TRBJ2-2
TGTGCCAGCAGCTATACTAGCGGGGGGAACACCGGGGAGCTGTTTTTT
CASSYTSGGNTGELFF
>TRBV7-3|many|NA|TRBJ2-5
TGTGCCAGCAGCTTAGGGGGGCGAGAGACCCAGTACTTC
CASSLGGRETQYF
>TRBV4-1|few|TRBD2|TRBJ2-5
TGCGCCAGCAGCCCAAGACTAGCGGGGGACGTAGAGACCCAGTACTTC
CASSPRLAGDVETQYF
>TRBV25-1|few|NA|TRBJ2-1
TGTGCCAACAGTGAACGGGGGACCCCTGAGCAGTTCTTC
CANSERGTPEQFF
>TRBV29-1|many|TRBD1|TRBJ1-4
TGCAGCGTTGATCCGGGACAGGGGGAAAAACTGTTTTTT
CSVDPGQGEKLFF
>TRBV19|many|NA|TRBJ2-3
TGTGCCAGTAGTACAGATAGGCGGAGCACAGATACGCGGTATTTT
CASSTDRRSTDTRYF
>TRBV18|many|NA|TRBJ1-4
TGTGCCAGCTCACGGTCCTCAACTAATGAAAAACTGTTTTTT
CASSRSSTNEKLFF
>TRBV19|many|TRBD1|TRBJ1-1
TGTGCCAGCTGGGGGGGGCAGGGGGACGGGAACACTGAAGCTTTCTTT
CASWGGQGDGNTEAFF
>TRBV28|NA|NA|TRBJ1-1
TGTGCCAGCACATTAGCAAGATTGAACACTGAAGCTTTCTTT
CASTLARLNTEAFF
>TRBV12-3/TRBV12-4|few|NA|TRBJ1-5
TGTGCCAGCAGTTTCGAAACCCTACAGGACACCCAGCATTTT
CASSFETLQDTQHF
>TRBV12-3/TRBV12-4|few|TRBD1|TRBJ1-1
TGTGCCAGCCGGGACAGAGAAGCTTTCTTT
CASRDREAFF
>TRBV11-2|many|TRBD1|TRBJ2-3
TGTGCCAGCAGCTCCCAGGGGGCAGGGGGCGGAGATACGCAGTATTTT
CASSSQGAGGGDTQYF
>TRBV27|NA|NA|TRBJ1-2
TGTGCCAGCAGTTCGGGGGGGGTCCGCTATGGCTACACCTTC
CASSSGGVRYGYTF
>TRBV5-1|NA|NA|TRBJ2-7
TGCGCCAGCAGGATAGGGGGGGGCTACGAGCAGTACTTC
CASRIGGGYEQYF
>TRBV27|few|NA|TRBJ2-3
TGTGCCAGCAGTTTATCCGGCTCTGCCTACATGGATACGCAGTATTTT
CASSLSGSAYMDTQYF
>TRBV6-1|NA|NA|TRBJ2-2
TGTGCCAGCAGTGAACCGCTTGGGACGAGTTACACCGGGGAGCTGTTTTTT
CASSEPLGTSYTGELFF
>TRBV12-3/TRBV12-4|many|TRBD2|TRBJ2-5
TGTGCCAGCTCATCCCCAGGGCTAGCGGGGGGGCTCGGATTCGAGACCCAGTACTTC
CASSSPGLAGGLGFETQYF
>TRBV29-1|many|NA|TRBJ2-2
TGCAGCGCTCGGACTATGGGCGGGGAGCTGTTTTTT
CSARTMGGELFF
>TRBV13|NA|NA|TRBJ2-2
TGTGCCAGCAGCTTAGGAGTATCGAACACCGGGGAGCTGTTTTTT
CASSLGVSNTGELFF
>TRBV28|NA|TRBD2|TRBJ2-7
TGTGCCAGCAGTTCGCGGGGGGGGAAAGCAAGAGACGAGCAGTACTTC
CASSSRGGKARDEQYF
>TRBV5-1|NA|TRBD1|TRBJ2-7
TGCGCCATTAGCTTGGACCCGGGACAGGGCTACGAGCAGTACTTC
CAISLDPGQGYEQYF
>TRBV20-1|NA|NA|TRBJ1-2
TGCAGTGCTGGACCCAGTCACTACCCACTCGGCTACACCTTC
CSAGPSHYPLGYTF
>TRBV7-3|many|TRBD1|TRBJ1-1
TGTGCCAGCAGCACGGACAGGTGGGACACTGAAGCTTTCTTT
CASSTDRWDTEAFF
>TRBV6-5|many|NA|TRBJ2-2
TGTGCCAGCAGTTACAAGGCCGGGGAGCTGTTTTTT
CASSYKAGELFF
>TRBV10-1|NA|TRBD1|TRBJ2-7
TGCGCCAGCAGTGAGGGAAGACAGGGGAGGAACGAGCAGTACTTC
CASSEGRQGRNEQYF
>TRBV6-1|NA|NA|TRBJ2-2
TGTGCCACCTCTTTTGACGGAACCGGGGAGCTGTTTTTT
CATSFDGTGELFF
>TRBV20-1|once|TRBD1|TRBJ2-7
TGCAGTGCTAGGGGTTCCGGGACAGGTCGTTACGAGCAGTACTTC
CSARGSGTGRYEQYF
>TRBV20-1|many|TRBD1|TRBJ2-7
TGCAGTGCTTCCCGCACAGGGGGCCGGTACGAGCAGTACTTC
CSASRTGGRYEQYF
>TRBV28|few|NA|TRBJ1-5
TGTGCCAGCAGTTTCGGGGGCAGGGGAAGGAATCAGCCCCAGCATTTT
CASSFGGRGRNQPQHF
>TRBV20-1|NA|TRBD1|TRBJ1-6
TGCAGTGCTACCAAAATCGGACAGGGGGCAAGGTCACCCCTCCACTTT
CSATKIGQGARSPLHF
>TRBV4-2|many|NA|TRBJ2-5
TGTGCCAGCCGGCTAGAAGAGACCCAGTACTTC
CASRLEETQYF
>TRBV10-3|many|TRBD2|TRBJ2-3
TGTGCCATCAGTGATCCCAGCGGGAGTGGCACAGATACGCAGTATTTT
CAISDPSGSGTDTQYF
>TRBV6-1|NA|NA|TRBJ2-3
TGTGCCAGCAGTGACTCGACATGGGCATATACGCAGTATTTT
CASSDSTWAYTQYF
>TRBV27|few|NA|TRBJ2-7
TGTGCCAGCAGTTTAGTTGGCGGTACCTACTACGAGCAGTATTTC
CASSLVGGTYYEQYF
>TRBV11-3|NA|TRBD2|TRBJ2-7
TGTGCCAGCAGCTTAGATGGCCAGCGGGGTGGCGAGCAGTACTTC
CASSLDGQRGGEQYF
>TRBV5-1|NA|NA|TRBJ2-3
TGCGCCATCAGCTTGGAGCGGTGTTGGGGAGATACGCAGTATTTT
CAISLERCWGDTQYF